This T cell receptor beta chain was identified in a study of immune cell composition in non-small cell lung cancer. The wider study: Most cases were lung adenocarcinoma or squamous cell carcinoma.

As for this clone: Its antigen is not identified.

General study findings and limits: Tumour-reactive clones were not shown to match dominant in vivo tumour clones.

Using immunoSEQ multiplex PCR, the repertoire was profiled, and TCRdb retains in-frame clones only, with some absent. The table includes fewer than 6,500 clones, around 80% detected once. CDR1 and CDR2 (germline): SGHRS, YFSETQ. V lost 5 bases and J 5 bases, leaving 16 bases between the germline ends. The CDR3 runs 15 residues. V gene TRBV5-1 combines with J gene TRBJ1-4; D perhaps matches TRBD1 (5 bases). Sequenced material: lung tumor tissue. The sequence was collected from a human donor with non-small cell lung cancer. CDR3 protein: CASRSTGHGNEKLFF. CDR3 sequence (DNA): TGCGCCAGCAGGTCCACAGGCCACGGGAATGAAAAACTGTTTTTT.